This T cell receptor beta chain was observed in a study of blood T cell repertoires in COVID-19. Some clones are missing from TCRdb's copy, which holds only in-frame ones; the method was immunoSEQ multiplex PCR. Of about 130,000 clones in the sample, around 79% were seen once. Germline values: CDR1 LNHNV, CDR2 YYDKDF (reference sequence). The germline V and J ends were trimmed by 0 bases and 7 bases, with 12 bases remaining between them. This CDR3 has 15 residues. The clonotype originates from a woman aged 70-85 years with COVID-19, enrolled during active disease. This sequence joins TRBV15 and TRBJ1-4; a possible D gene is TRBD1 (5 bases). The specimen sequenced was peripheral blood. DNA for the CDR3: TGTGCCACCAGCAGAGAACGGGGGAAGGGTGAAAAACTGTTTTTT. Translation: CATSRERGKGEKLFF.